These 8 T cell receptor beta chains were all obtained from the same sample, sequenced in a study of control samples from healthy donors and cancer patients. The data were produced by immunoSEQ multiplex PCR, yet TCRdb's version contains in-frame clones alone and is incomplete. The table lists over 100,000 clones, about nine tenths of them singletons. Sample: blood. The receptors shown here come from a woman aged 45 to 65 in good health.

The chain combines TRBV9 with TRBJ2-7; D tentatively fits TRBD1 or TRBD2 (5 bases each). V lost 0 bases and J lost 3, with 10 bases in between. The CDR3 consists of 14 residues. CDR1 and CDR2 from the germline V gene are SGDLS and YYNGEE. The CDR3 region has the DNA TGTGCCAGCAGCGTAGAAAGGGGAGACTACGAGCAGTACTTC. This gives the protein CASSVERGDYEQYF. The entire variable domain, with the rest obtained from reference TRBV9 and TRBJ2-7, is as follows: DSGVTQTPKHLITATGQRVTLRCSPRSGDLSVYWYQQSLDQGLQFLIQYYNGEERAKGNILERFSAQQFPDLHSELNLSSLELGDSALYFCASSVERGDYEQYFGPGTRLTVT.

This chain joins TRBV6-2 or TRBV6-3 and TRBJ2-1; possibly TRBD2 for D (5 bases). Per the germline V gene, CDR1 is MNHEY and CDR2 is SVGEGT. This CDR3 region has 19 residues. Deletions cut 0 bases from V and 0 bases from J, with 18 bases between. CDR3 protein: CASSYSMWRADHSYNEQFF. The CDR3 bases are TGTGCCAGCAGTTACTCGATGTGGAGAGCGGACCACTCCTACAATGAGCAGTTCTTC.

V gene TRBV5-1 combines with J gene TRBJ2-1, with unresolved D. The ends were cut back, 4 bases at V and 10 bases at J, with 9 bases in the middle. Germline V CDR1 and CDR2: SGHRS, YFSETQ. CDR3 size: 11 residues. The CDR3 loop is CASSAGTEQFF. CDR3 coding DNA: TGCGCCAGCAGCGCCGGAACGGAGCAGTTCTTC.

The CDR3 DNA follows: TGCGCCAGCAGCCAAGAGCGGTTGGACGACGCTTTCTTT. Translated: CASSQERLDDAFF. The rearrangement uses TRBV4-1 and TRBJ1-1; no firm D call. V shed 0 bases and J shed 11 bases, with 13 bases lying between them. Per the germline V gene, CDR1 is MGHRA and CDR2 is YSYEKL. This CDR3 contains 13 residues.

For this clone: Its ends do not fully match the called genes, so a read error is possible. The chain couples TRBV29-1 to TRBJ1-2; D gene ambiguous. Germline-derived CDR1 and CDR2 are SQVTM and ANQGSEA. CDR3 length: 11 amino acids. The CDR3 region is CSVEENYGYTF. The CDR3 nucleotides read TGCAGCGTGGAAGAAAACTATGGCTACACCTTC.

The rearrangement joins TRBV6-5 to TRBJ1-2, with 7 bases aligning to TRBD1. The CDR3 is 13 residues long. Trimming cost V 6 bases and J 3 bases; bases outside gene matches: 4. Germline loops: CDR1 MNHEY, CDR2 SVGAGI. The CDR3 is CASSIQGHYGYTF. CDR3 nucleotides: TGTGCCAGCAGCATACAGGGGCACTATGGCTACACCTTC.

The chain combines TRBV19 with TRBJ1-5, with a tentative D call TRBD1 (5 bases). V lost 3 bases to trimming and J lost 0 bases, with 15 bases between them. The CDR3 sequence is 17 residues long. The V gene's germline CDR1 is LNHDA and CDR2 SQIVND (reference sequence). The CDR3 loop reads CASSMGLQRDSNQPQHF. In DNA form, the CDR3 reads TGTGCCAGTAGTATGGGGCTACAGCGGGATAGCAATCAGCCCCAGCATTTT.

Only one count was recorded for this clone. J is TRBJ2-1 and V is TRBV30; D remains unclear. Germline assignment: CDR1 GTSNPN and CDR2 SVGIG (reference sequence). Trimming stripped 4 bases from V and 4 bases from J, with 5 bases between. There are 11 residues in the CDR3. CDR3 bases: TGTGCCTGGAATGAATACAATGAGCAGTTCTTC. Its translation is CAWNEYNEQFF.